This T cell receptor (beta chain) was documented in a study of cytomegalovirus exposure and HLA in healthy donors. Study-wide findings and caveats: Association of a missense DCLRE1C variant with TCR beta V- and J-gene trimming was reported in a later analysis.

Regarding this clone: Its antigen remains unknown.

This CDR3 is 14 amino acids long. Trimming removed 5 bases from V and 6 bases from J; junction bases left unmatched: 7. Per the germline V gene, CDR1 is LNHDA and CDR2 is SQIVND (reference sequence). The PCR was carried out with 60 Vbeta primers and 13 Jbeta primers. Sequencing was performed with immunoSEQ multiplex PCR; in TCRdb, only in-frame clones are kept and a portion is missing. The table records around 99,000 clones, around 73% of them present only once. The sequencing input was PBMCs. The receptor was derived from a man between 25 and 39 years old in good health and CMV-seronegative. The chain carries TRBV19 and TRBJ2-7; 10 nucleotides agree with TRBD2. CDR3 coding DNA: TGTGCCAGTAGTGTACCGGGACTAGCGAGCGAGCAGTACTTC. This gives the protein CASSVPGLASEQYF.